Listed below are T cell receptor beta chains from one sample, sequenced in a study of beta chain features in type 1 diabetes. Repertoires were generated with immunoSEQ multiplex PCR, while TCRdb's copy carries only in-frame clones and drops some. The sample includes over 300,000 clones, under 8.5% seen only once; the top ten take approximately 0.44%. The sample was central memory CD4+ T cells from blood. All receptors derive from a woman younger than 35 in good health. The CDR3 runs from the conserved cysteine through the conserved F or W.

v_gene,len,CDR3aa
TRBV6-1,12,CASSYMNTEAFF
TRBV6-5,14,CASREAGSPSEQYF
TRBV5-1,17,CASSLAIDRSSYNEQFF
TRBV10-1,19,CASSVGLAGGPSGANVLTF
TRBV6-5,15,CASSSRTSGSGEQYF
TRBV11-2,14,CASSRVGNTGELFF
TRBV10-3,14,CAISEAVDINEQFF
TRBV11-2,12,CASSLDRLEQYF
TRBV18,14,CASSLNRDVEKLFF
TRBV27,22,CASSLYSQFRSGTSSSYNEQFF
TRBV7-2,16,CASSPWTGNPKNIQYF
TRBV7-2,16,CASSLDRGTSGYTQYF
TRBV12-5,16,CASGLVLGTTNNEQFF
TRBV10-3,17,CAISETLRDRVSYEQYF
TRBV10-2,12,CASSVQPGLQYF
TRBV5-1,14,CASSLGQGQETQYF
TRBV7-9,13,CASSLGFLSEQYF
TRBV4-2,15,CASSQEDRAVREQYF
TRBV27,14,CASSSPGSSYEQYF
TRBV19,14,CASSTLQVQETQYF
TRBV18,15,CASSPPGQGGKTQYF
TRBV5-6,14,CASSLHGGSYEQYF
TRBV27,22,CASSLILSPGTSGRRGLDTQYF
TRBV19,13,CASSPQGNTEAFF
TRBV7-2,14,CASSLAWGLYEQYF
TRBV7-2,14,CASSPRSAAGTQYF
TRBV29-1,12,CSGSRGDTEAFF
TRBV15,14,CATSLRTGGNEQFF
TRBV9,16,CASSVDPTGSGNTIYF
TRBV19,13,CASSPQGSSEQFF
TRBV5-4,14,CASSADRKRYEQYF
TRBV10-3,14,CAISERGLDTEAFF
TRBV29-1,14,CSVRTSGGSYEQYF
TRBV11-2,14,CASSLAWNTGELFF
TRBV10-3,12,CAIGGGGETQYF
TRBV6-1,14,CASSQTGGFYGYTF
TRBV7-2,15,CASSPGAGGYYEQYF
TRBV28,12,CASSAGGSLFNF
TRBV4-2,16,CASSQAYGGGYNEQFF
TRBV5-6,14,CASSFPGLYNEQFF
TRBV5-1,12,CASSLGRGEQFF
TRBV19,14,CASSTSGGTDTQYF
TRBV7-3,14,CASSLSAGNNEQFF